This T cell receptor (beta chain) originates from a study of OX40 agonist ivuxolimab in advanced cancers. Study background: Hepatocellular carcinoma, melanoma, renal cell or head and neck cancer occurred in dose-escalation patients.

The table came from immunoSEQ multiplex PCR; TCRdb's copy has only in-frame clones and leaves some out. This table has more than 50,000 clones, around 84% appearing once. A history of autoimmune disease or systemic immunosuppression excluded patients. CDR1 and CDR2 from the germline V gene are KGHSH and LQKENI. Trimming took 2 bases from V and 0 from J, leaving 11 bases between them. CDR3 length equals 16 residues. The chain is built from TRBV18 and TRBJ2-4; D is undetermined. The source material was CD4+ or CD8+ T cells sorted from blood, sampled in a trial of the OX40 agonist ivuxolimab. The receptor was isolated from an adult with an advanced solid tumor such as melanoma, head and neck, liver or kidney cancer. The CDR3 sequence is CASSPGAPVAKNIQYF. The DNA of the CDR3 is TGTGCCAGCTCACCAGGAGCTCCCGTAGCCAAAAACATTCAGTACTTC. Full variable domain (rest looked up from reference TRBV18 and TRBJ2-4): NAGVMQNPRHLVRRRGQEARLRCSPMKGHSHVYWYRQLPEEGLKFMVYLQKENIIDESGMPKERFSAEFPKEGPSILRIQQVVRGDSAAYFCASSPGAPVAKNIQYFGAGTRLSVL.